Given below is one T cell receptor (beta chain) in context. Its antigen is unknown. Libraries were made from TCR beta cDNA, and they carried unique molecular identifiers. The yield from roughly 1 to 10 million T cells was roughly 0.5 million cDNA molecules in total. TCRdb processed the PCR reads anew with MiXCR; each CDR3 protein has one entry. The data show about 680,000 distinct CDR3 sequences, 55% to 60% seen once. CDR1 and CDR2 from the germline V gene are DFQATT and SNEGSKA (reference sequence). The trim removed 5 bases at V and 7 bases at J, leaving 10 bases unmatched. The CDR3 contains 14 residues. This sample stems from a study of post-analysis software for immune sequencing data. As for the study in general: As for disease course, relapsing-remitting, secondary progressive and progressive-relapsing multiple sclerosis were all included. Study-wide results and caveats: Included in a set of about 5 TRBV segments more frequent in patients than controls were TRBV5-6, TRBV5-1 and TRBV20-1.

What was sequenced was blood. The receptor was isolated from a girl aged 2-15 years with multiple sclerosis. The V and J genes are TRBV20-1 and TRBJ2-7, with 11 bases lining up with TRBD2. In DNA, the CDR3 is TGCAGTGCTGGCGAACTAGCGGGAGCGGGTGAGCAGTACTTC. Translated, it gives CSAGELAGAGEQYF.